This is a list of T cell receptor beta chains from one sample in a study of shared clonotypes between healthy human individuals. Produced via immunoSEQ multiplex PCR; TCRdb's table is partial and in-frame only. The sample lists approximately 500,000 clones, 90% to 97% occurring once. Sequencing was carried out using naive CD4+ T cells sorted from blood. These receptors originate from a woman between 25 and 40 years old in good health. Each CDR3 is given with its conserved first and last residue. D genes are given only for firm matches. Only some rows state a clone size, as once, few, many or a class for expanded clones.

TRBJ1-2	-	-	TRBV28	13	CASSLSGGIGYTF	TGTGCCAGCAGTTTATCCGGGGGTATCGGCTACACCTTC
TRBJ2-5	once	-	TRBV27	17	CASSLLYPGFGQETQYF	TGTGCCAGCAGTTTATTGTATCCAGGGTTCGGCCAAGAGACCCAGTACTTC
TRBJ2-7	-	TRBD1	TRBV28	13	CASSPGQGYEQYF	TGTGCCAGCAGCCCCGGACAGGGCTACGAGCAGTACTTC
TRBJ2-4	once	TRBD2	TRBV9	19	CASSERISLAGVSKNIQYF	TGTGCCAGCAGCGAGCGAATTTCACTAGCGGGAGTATCTAAAAACATTCAGTACTTC
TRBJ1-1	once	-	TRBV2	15	CASSVVQGIATEAFF	TGTGCCAGCAGTGTTGTCCAGGGGATTGCCACTGAAGCTTTCTTT
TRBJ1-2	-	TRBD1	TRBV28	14	CASSVQGADYGYTF	TGTGCCAGCAGTGTACAGGGGGCGGACTATGGCTACACCTTC
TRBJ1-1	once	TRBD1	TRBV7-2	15	CASSLAGTGGTEAFF	TGTGCCAGCAGCCTAGCTGGGACAGGGGGCACTGAAGCTTTCTTT
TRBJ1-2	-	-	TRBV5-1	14	CASSTRRVDYGYTF	TGCGCCAGCAGTACTCGGCGGGTGGACTATGGCTACACCTTC
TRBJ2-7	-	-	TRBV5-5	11	CASHDGYEQYF	TGTGCCAGCCATGATGGGTACGAGCAGTACTTC
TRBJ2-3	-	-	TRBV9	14	CASSVNTSPNTQYF	TGTGCCAGCAGCGTGAACACTAGCCCGAATACGCAGTATTTT
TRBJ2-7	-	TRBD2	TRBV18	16	CASSPPGLGGDNEQYF	TGTGCCAGCTCACCACCGGGACTAGGAGGAGACAACGAGCAGTACTTC
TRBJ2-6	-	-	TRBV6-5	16	CASSYSVGIGANVLTF	TGTGCCAGCAGTTACTCGGTGGGAATTGGGGCCAACGTCCTGACTTTC
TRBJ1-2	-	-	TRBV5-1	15	CASSLVGSFDYGYTF	TGCGCCAGCAGCTTGGTGGGCAGCTTCGACTATGGCTACACCTTC
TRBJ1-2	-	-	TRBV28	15	CAVGEVRPQNYGYTF	TGTGCCGTTGGGGAGGTTCGACCCCAAAACTATGGCTACACCTTC
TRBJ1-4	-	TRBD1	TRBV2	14	CASSRQGLNEKLFF	TGTGCCAGCAGTCGACAGGGACTAAATGAAAAACTGTTTTTT
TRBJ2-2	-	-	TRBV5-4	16	CASSLAGGRVTGELFF	TGTGCCAGCAGCTTGGCCGGCGGCAGGGTAACCGGGGAGCTGTTTTTT
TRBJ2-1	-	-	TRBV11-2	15	CASSLVRDSYNEQFF	TGTGCCAGCAGCTTAGTGCGGGACTCCTACAATGAGCAGTTCTTC
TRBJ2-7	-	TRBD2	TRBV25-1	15	CASKRTGTRGHEQYF	TGTGCCAGCAAGCGCACCGGGACTAGAGGCCACGAGCAGTACTTC
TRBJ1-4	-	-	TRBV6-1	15	CASSEAYGQGEKLFF	TGTGCCAGCAGTGAAGCTTACGGCCAAGGGGAGAAACTGTTTTTT
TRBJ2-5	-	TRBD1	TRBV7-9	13	CASSWTGQETQYF	TGTGCCAGCAGCTGGACAGGACAAGAGACCCAGTACTTC
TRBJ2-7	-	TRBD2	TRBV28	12	CASRGGAYEQYF	TGTGCCAGCAGGGGGGGGGCCTACGAGCAGTACTTC
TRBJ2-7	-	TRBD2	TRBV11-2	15	CASSAGLAVDYEQYF	TGTGCCAGCAGCGCCGGACTAGCGGTCGACTACGAGCAGTACTTC
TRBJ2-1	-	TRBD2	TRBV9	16	CASSERLAGRNRGQFF	TGTGCCAGCAGCGAGCGACTAGCGGGACGGAACAGAGGGCAGTTCTTC
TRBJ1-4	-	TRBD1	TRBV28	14	CASSLGQVGEKLFF	TGTGCCAGCAGTTTAGGACAGGTTGGGGAAAAACTGTTTTTT
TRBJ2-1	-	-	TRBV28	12	CASRAWVGEQFF	TGTGCCAGCAGAGCATGGGTAGGTGAGCAGTTCTTC
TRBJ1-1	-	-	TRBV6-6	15	CASSYSPGSDAEAFF	TGTGCCAGCAGTTACTCGCCAGGGTCTGACGCTGAAGCTTTCTTT
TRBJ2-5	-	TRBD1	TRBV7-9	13	CASSPGGIKTQYF	TGTGCCAGCAGCCCAGGGGGCATCAAGACCCAGTACTTC
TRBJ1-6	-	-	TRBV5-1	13	CATPREGGSPLHF	TGCGCCACCCCGAGGGAGGGAGGTTCACCCCTCCACTTT
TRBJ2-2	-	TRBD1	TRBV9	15	CASSARDRITGELFF	TGTGCCAGCAGCGCCCGGGACAGAATCACCGGGGAGCTGTTTTTT
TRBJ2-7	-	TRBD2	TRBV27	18	CASRQWGTSGRLAIEQYF	TGTGCCAGCAGACAGTGGGGGACTAGCGGAAGATTGGCGATCGAGCAGTACTTC
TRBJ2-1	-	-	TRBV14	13	CASSSRLGHEQFF	TGTGCCAGCAGCAGTCGGCTGGGCCATGAGCAGTTCTTC
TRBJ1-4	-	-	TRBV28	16	CASSLRVGGLEEKLFF	TGTGCCAGCAGTCTCCGGGTCGGGGGGCTGGAGGAAAAACTGTTTTTT
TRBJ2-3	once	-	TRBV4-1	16	CASSQVQGRSTDTQYF	TGCGCCAGCAGCCAAGTTCAGGGACGAAGCACAGATACGCAGTATTTT
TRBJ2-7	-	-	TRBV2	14	CASRPGRSSYEQYF	TGTGCCAGCAGACCCGGCCGGAGTTCCTACGAGCAGTACTTC